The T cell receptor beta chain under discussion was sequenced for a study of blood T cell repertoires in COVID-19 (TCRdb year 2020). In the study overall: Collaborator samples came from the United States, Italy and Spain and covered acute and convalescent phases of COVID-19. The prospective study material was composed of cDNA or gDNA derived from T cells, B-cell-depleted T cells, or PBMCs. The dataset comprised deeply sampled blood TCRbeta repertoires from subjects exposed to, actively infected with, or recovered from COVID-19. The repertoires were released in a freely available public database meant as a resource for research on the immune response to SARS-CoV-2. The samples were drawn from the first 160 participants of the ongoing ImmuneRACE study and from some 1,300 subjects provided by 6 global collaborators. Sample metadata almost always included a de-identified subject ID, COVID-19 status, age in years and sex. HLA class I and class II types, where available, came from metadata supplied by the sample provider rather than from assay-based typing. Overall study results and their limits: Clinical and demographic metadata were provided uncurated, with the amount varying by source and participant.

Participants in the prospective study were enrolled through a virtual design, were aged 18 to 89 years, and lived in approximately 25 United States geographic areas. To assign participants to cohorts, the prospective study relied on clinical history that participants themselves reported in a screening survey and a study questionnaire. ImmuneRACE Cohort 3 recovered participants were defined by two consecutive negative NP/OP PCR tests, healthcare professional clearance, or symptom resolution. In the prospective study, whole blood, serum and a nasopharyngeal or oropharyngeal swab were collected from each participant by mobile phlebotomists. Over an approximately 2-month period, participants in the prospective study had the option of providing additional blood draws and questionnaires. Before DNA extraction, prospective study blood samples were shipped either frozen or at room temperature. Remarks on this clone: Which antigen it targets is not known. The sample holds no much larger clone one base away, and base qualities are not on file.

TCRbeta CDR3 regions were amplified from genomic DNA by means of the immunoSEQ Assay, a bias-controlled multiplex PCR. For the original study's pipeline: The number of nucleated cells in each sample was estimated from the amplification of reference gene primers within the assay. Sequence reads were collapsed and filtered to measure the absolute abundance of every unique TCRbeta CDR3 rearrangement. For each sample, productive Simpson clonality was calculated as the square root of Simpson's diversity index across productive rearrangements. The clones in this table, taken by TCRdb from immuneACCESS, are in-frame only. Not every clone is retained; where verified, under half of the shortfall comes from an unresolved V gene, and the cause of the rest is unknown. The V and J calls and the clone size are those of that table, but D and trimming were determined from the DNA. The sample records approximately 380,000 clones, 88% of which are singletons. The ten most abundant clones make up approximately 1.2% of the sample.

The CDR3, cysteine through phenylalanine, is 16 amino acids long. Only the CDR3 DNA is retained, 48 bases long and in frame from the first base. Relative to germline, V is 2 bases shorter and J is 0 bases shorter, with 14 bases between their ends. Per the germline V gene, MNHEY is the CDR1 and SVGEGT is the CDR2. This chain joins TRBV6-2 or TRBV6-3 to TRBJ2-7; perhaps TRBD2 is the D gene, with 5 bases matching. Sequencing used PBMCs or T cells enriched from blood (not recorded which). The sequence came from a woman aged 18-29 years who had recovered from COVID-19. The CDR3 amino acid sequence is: CASSYLSAGSSYEQYF. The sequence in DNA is TGTGCCAGCAGTTACCTAAGCGCTGGGAGCTCCTACGAGCAGTACTTC.